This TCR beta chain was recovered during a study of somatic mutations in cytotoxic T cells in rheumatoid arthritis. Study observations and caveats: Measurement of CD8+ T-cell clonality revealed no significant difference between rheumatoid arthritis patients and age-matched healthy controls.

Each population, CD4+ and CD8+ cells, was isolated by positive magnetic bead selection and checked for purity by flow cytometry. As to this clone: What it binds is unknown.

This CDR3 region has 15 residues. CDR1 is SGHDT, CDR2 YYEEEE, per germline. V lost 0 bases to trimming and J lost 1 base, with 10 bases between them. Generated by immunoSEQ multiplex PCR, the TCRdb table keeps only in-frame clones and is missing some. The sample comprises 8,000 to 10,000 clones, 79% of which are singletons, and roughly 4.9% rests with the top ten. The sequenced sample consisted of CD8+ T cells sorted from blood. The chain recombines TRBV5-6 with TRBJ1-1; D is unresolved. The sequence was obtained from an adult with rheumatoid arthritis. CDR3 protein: CASSLGRESNTEAFF. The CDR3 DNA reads TGTGCCAGCAGCTTGGGTCGTGAGTCGAACACTGAAGCTTTCTTT.